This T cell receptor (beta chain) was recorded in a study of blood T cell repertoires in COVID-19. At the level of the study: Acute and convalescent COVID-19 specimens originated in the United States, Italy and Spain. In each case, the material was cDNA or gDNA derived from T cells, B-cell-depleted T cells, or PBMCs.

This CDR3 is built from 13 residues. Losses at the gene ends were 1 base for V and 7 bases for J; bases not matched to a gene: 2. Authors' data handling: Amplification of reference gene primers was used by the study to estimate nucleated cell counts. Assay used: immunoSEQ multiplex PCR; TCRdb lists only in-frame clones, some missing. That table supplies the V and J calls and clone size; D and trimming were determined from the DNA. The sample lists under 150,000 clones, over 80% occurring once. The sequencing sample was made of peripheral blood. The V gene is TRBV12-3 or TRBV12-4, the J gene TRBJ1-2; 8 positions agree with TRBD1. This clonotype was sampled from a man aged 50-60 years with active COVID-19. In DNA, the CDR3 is TGTGCCAGCAGTTTAGGAGGACAGGGTGGCTACACCTTC. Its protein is CASSLGGQGGYTF.